The 17 T cell receptor beta chains reported below all come from one sample, sequenced in a study of CD8 T cells in Susac syndrome. An amount of RNA that ranged from roughly 0.5 to 1 ug was reverse transcribed with random hexamers. TCRdb reprocessed the immunoSEQ multiplex PCR reads via MiXCR and lists one record per CDR3 protein. Among hundreds of thousands of distinct CDR3 sequences, 80% to 95% were seen once, and the ten largest hold around 0.15%. The sequenced material came from CD8+ T cells from PBMCs. Receptors originate from a human donor with multiple sclerosis.

The CDR3, as DNA: TGTGCCAGGGGTTGGGGTAAGACCTACGAGCAGTACTTC. Its translation: CARGWGKTYEQYF. The chain carries TRBV19 and TRBJ2-7; the D is unclear. There are 13 residues in the CDR3. Trimming took 9 bases from V and 2 from J, leaving 14 bases between them. CDR1 LNHDA and CDR2 SQIVND come from the germline V gene (reference sequence).

This clonotype has a handful of counts. V and J are TRBV6-5 and TRBJ2-5, with no clear D. Deletions cut 5 bases from V and 5 bases from J, with 18 bases between. The germline CDR1 and CDR2 sequences are MNHEY and SVGAGI. The CDR3 is made up of 15 amino acids. As DNA, the CDR3 is TGTGCCAGCAGTCCACGCCCCTCCAGGTTGGAGACCCAGTACTTC. Translating gives CASSPRPSRLETQYF.

J is TRBJ2-1 and V is TRBV27, with a weak D call TRBD2 (6 bases). This CDR3 has 17 residues. V gave up 1 base and J gave up 0 bases, with 13 bases separating them. CDR1 and CDR2 from the germline V gene are MNHEY and SMNVEV (reference sequence). The CDR3 loop is CASSLLSSDDSYNEQFF. In nucleotides, the CDR3 is TGTGCCAGCAGTTTATTGTCTAGCGACGACTCCTACAATGAGCAGTTCTTC.

This clonotype came up once. This chain links TRBV6-5 with TRBJ2-1; tentative D call: TRBD1 (5 bases). The V and J ends lost 0 bases and 8 bases respectively, with 17 bases between them. The V gene's germline CDR1 is MNHEY and CDR2 SVGAGI. The CDR3 is 16 amino acids. The DNA of the CDR3 is TGTGCCAGCAGTTACTCGAAATCCAGGGTTGATGATGAGCAGTTCTTC. It encodes CASSYSKSRVDDEQFF.

J is TRBJ2-7 and V is TRBV5-6; TRBD2 matches 9 bases. The CDR3 sequence is 15 residues long. V trimming: 0 bases; J trimming: 3 bases; junction bases outside the gene matches: 4. Germline V gene data show CDR1 as SGHDT and CDR2 as YYEEEE. The CDR3 spells CASSLDPSGNYEQYF. In nucleotides, the CDR3 is TGTGCCAGCAGCTTGGACCCTAGCGGGAACTACGAGCAGTACTTC.

This chain connects TRBV7-9 to TRBJ1-1, with D unclear. The length of the CDR3 is 14 residues. Germline V gene lookup returns CDR1 SEHNR and CDR2 FQNEAQ (reference sequence). V gave up 3 bases and J gave up 0 bases, with 8 bases separating them. The chain's CDR3 is CASSFVSMNTEAFF. CDR3 nucleotides: TGTGCCAGCAGCTTTGTCAGCATGAACACTGAAGCTTTCTTT.

This rearrangement joins TRBV6-5 to TRBJ1-1; D not resolved. The CDR3 consists of 13 residues. Trimming left V 2 bases short and J 1 base short, with 5 bases between. Germline V gene data show CDR1 as MNHEY and CDR2 as SVGAGI. CDR3 DNA sequence: TGTGCCAGCAGTTACCGAGCGAACACTGAAGCTTTCTTT. Amino acid sequence: CASSYRANTEAFF.

This clonotype was detected only once. The chain uses TRBV4-1 and TRBJ2-7; weak D call: TRBD1 (6 bases). This CDR3 contains 13 residues. Trimming left V 1 base short and J 3 bases short, with 7 bases between. From germline, CDR1 is MGHRA and CDR2 YSYEKL. The CDR3 spells CASSQVQGYEQYF. The CDR3 DNA follows: TGCGCCAGCAGCCAAGTACAGGGCTACGAGCAGTACTTC.

The J gene is TRBJ2-1, the V gene TRBV20-1; TRBD2 agrees at 13 bases. The V and J ends lost 0 bases and 0 bases, in that order; junction bases with no gene match: 2. This CDR3 comprises 17 residues. Per the germline V gene, CDR1 is DFQATT and CDR2 is SNEGSKA (reference sequence). The CDR3 DNA reads TGCAGTGCTAGAGAACTAGCGGGAGGGAGCTCCTACAATGAGCAGTTCTTC. Its protein product is CSARELAGGSSYNEQFF.

This clonotype was observed a single time. The V call is TRBV7-9, the J call TRBJ1-6; the match to TRBD1 covers 7 bases. CDR3 length: 16 residues. From germline, CDR1 is SEHNR and CDR2 FQNEAQ (reference sequence). The V and J ends lost 1 base and 5 bases, in that order; junction bases with no gene match: 5. The CDR3 loop reads CASSLGGGADNSPLHF. The CDR3 nucleotides are TGTGCCAGCAGCTTAGGAGGGGGCGCCGATAATTCACCCCTCCACTTT.

The chain uses TRBV24-1 and TRBJ2-2, with D perhaps given as TRBD1 or TRBD2 (5 bases each). There are 16 residues in the CDR3. Germline V gene lookup returns CDR1 KGHDR and CDR2 SFDVKD. Trimming shortened V by 4 bases and J by 5 bases, and 16 bases separated the two germline ends. As DNA, the CDR3 is TGTGCCACCAGTGAACGCAGGGTTTCGGGAACCGGGGAGCTGTTTTTT. Translated: CATSERRVSGTGELFF.

This rearrangement joins TRBV7-9 to TRBJ1-2; 7 bases align to TRBD1. V shed 8 bases, J shed 4 bases, and the junction held 10 bases outside the gene matches. The CDR3 contains 14 residues. Germline V CDR1 and CDR2: SEHNR, FQNEAQ (reference sequence). The CDR3 DNA is TGTGCCAGCGGAGACAGGGCCGGACTCTATGGCTACACCTTC. This codes for CASGDRAGLYGYTF.

The CDR3 reads CATSREGRLWGYTF. The CDR3 region has the DNA TGTGCCACCAGCAGAGAGGGCAGGTTGTGGGGCTACACCTTC. The chain combines TRBV15 with TRBJ1-2; D not certain. Trimming removed 0 bases from V and 8 bases from J, with 13 bases in between. Germline-derived CDR1 and CDR2 are LNHNV and YYDKDF (reference sequence). CDR3 length: 14 residues.

CDR3 residues: CASSYGTPIYGYTF. CDR3 coding DNA: TGTGCCAGCAGCTACGGGACACCGATCTATGGCTACACCTTC. This chain uses TRBV6-6 with TRBJ1-2; possibly TRBD1 for D (6 bases). Germline V gene lookup returns CDR1 MNHNY and CDR2 SVGAGI (reference sequence). V lost 6 bases and J lost 4, with 15 bases in between. The CDR3 is 14 amino acids.

This chain links TRBV28 with TRBJ2-3; D ambiguous. This CDR3 comprises 16 residues. CDR1 is MDHEN and CDR2 is SYDVKM in the germline V gene. The germline V and J ends were trimmed by 4 bases and 6 bases, with 20 bases remaining between them. The CDR3 nucleotides are TGTGCCAGCAGTTCCCTCTGGGCCCTAGTAAGGGATACGCAGTATTTT. This translates into CASSSLWALVRDTQYF.

The rearrangement joins TRBV2 to TRBJ1-1; D unresolved. Trimming shortened V by 5 bases and J by 4 bases, and 5 bases separated the two germline ends. The CDR3 runs to 11 residues. Germline V gives CDR1 SNHLY, CDR2 FYNNEI. CDR3 nucleotide sequence: TGTGCCAGCAGTTCAGGCACTGAAGCTTTCTTT. It codes for CASSSGTEAFF. Complete variable domain (other parts from reference TRBV2 and TRBJ1-1): EPEVTQTPSHQVTQMGQEVILRCVPISNHLYFYWYRQILGQKVEFLVSFYNNEISEKSEIFDDQFSVERPDGSNFTLKIRSTKLEDSAMYFCASSSGTEAFFGQGTRLTVV.

The chain combines TRBV5-6 with TRBJ2-7, with 7 bases that match TRBD1. The CDR3 is 15 amino acids. V lost 0 bases and J lost 3; bases outside the gene matches: 6. The germline CDR1 and CDR2 sequences are SGHDT and YYEEEE. The chain's CDR3 is CASSLGDRANYEQYF. Written as DNA, the CDR3 is TGTGCCAGCAGCTTGGGAGACAGGGCTAACTACGAGCAGTACTTC.